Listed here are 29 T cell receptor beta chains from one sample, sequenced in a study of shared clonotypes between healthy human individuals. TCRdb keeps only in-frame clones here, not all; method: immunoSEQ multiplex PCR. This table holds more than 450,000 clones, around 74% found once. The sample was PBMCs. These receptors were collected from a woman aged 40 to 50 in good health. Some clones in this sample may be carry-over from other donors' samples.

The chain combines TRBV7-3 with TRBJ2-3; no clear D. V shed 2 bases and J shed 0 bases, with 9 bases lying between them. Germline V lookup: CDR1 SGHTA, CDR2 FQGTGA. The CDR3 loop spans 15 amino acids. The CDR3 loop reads CASSLGSASTDTQYF. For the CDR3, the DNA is TGTGCCAGCAGCTTAGGGTCGGCTAGCACAGATACGCAGTATTTT.

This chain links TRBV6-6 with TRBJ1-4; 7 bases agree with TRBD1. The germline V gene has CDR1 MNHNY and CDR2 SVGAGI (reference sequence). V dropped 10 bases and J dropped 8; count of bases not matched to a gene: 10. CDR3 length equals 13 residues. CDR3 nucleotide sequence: TGTGCCATCACACAGGGGCGGGGAGAAAAACTGTTTTTT. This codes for CAITQGRGEKLFF.

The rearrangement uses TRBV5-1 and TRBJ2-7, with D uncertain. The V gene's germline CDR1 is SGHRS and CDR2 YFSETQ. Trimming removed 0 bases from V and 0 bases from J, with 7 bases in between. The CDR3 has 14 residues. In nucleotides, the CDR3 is TGCGCCAGCAGCTTGGAGGTCAACTCCTACGAGCAGTACTTC. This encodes CASSLEVNSYEQYF.

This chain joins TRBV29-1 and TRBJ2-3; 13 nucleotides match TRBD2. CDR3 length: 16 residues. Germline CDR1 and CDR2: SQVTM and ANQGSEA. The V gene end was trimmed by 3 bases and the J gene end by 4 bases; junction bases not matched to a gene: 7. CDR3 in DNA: TGCAGCGTTGATAACTGGACTAGCGGGAGTGCAGATACGCAGTATTTT. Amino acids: CSVDNWTSGSADTQYF.

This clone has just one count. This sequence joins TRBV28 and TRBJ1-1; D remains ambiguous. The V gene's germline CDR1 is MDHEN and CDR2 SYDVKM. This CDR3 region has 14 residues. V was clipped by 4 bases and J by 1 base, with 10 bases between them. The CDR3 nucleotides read TGTGCCAGCAGTTCGGCACAGAAGAACACTGAAGCTTTCTTT. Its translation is CASSSAQKNTEAFF.

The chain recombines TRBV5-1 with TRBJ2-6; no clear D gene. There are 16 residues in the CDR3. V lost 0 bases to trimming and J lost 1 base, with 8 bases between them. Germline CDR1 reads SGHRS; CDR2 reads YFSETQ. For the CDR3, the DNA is TGCGCCAGCAGCTTGGGTTGGGGATCTGGGGCCAACGTCCTGACTTTC. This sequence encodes CASSLGWGSGANVLTF.

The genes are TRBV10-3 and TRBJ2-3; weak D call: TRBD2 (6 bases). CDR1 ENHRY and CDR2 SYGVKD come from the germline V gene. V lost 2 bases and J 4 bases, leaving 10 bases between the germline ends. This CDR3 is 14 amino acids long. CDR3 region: CAISEGRDSDTQYF. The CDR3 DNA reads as TGTGCCATCAGTGAGGGTAGGGACTCAGATACGCAGTATTTT.

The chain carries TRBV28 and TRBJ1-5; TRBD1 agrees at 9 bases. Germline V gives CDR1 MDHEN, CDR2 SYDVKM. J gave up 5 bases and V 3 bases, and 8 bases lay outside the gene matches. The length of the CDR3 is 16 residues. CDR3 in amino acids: CASSFGDRARDQPQHF. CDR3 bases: TGTGCCAGCAGTTTCGGGGACAGGGCTAGAGATCAGCCCCAGCATTTT. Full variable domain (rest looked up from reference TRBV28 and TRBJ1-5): DVKVTQSSRYLVKRTGEKVFLECVQDMDHENMFWYRQDPGLGLRLIYFSYDVKMKEKGDIPEGYSVSREKKERFSLILESASTNQTSMYLCASSFGDRARDQPQHFGDGTRLSIL.

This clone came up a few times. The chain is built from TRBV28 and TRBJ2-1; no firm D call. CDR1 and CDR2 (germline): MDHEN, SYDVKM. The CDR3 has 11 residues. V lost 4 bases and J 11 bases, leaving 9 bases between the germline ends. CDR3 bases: TGTGCCAGCAGTTCTGGGCAGAAGCAGTTCTTC. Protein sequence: CASSSGQKQFF.

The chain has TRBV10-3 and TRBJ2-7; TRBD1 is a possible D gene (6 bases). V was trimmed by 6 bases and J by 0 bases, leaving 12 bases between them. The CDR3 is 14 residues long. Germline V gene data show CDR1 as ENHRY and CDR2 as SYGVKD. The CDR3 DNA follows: TGTGCCATCAGACCCCAACAGGGCTCCTACGAGCAGTACTTC. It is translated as CAIRPQQGSYEQYF.

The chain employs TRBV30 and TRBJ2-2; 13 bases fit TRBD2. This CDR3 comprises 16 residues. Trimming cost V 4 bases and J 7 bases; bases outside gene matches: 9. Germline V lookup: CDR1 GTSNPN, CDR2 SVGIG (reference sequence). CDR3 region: CAWKGALAGGGGELFF. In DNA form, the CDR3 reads TGTGCCTGGAAAGGGGCACTAGCGGGAGGGGGCGGGGAGCTGTTTTTT.

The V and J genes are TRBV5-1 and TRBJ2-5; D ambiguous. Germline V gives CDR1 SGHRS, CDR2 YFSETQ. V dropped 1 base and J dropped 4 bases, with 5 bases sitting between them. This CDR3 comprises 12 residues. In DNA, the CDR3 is TGCGCCAGCAGCTTGACGGGAGAGACCCAGTACTTC. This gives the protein CASSLTGETQYF.

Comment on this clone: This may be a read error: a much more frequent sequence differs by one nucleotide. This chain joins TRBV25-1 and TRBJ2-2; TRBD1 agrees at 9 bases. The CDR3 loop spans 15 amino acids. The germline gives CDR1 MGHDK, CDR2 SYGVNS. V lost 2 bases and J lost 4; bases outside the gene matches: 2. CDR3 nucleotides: TGTGCCAGCAGTGAACTGGACAGGGGCACCGGGGAGCTGTTTTTT. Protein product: CASSELDRGTGELFF.

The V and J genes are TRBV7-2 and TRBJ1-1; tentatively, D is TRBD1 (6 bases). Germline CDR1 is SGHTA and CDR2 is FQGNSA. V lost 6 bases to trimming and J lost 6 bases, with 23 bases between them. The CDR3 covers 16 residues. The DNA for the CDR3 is TGTGCCAGCAGTCTCGCGCCGGGGGCGGTAGGTGCTGAAGCTTTCTTT. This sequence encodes CASSLAPGAVGAEAFF.

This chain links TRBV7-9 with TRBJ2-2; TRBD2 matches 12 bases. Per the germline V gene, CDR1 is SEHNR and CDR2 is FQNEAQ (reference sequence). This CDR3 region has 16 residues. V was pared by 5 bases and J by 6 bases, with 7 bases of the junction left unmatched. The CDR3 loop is CASSARLAGAAGELFF. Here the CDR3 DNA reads TGTGCCAGCAGCGCCCGACTAGCGGGAGCCGCCGGGGAGCTGTTTTTT.

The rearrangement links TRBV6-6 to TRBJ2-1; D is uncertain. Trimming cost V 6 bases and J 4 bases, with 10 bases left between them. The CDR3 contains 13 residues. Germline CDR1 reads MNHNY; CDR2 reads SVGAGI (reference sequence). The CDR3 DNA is TGTGCCAGCAGACAGACAAATTACAATGAGCAGTTCTTC. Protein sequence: CASRQTNYNEQFF.

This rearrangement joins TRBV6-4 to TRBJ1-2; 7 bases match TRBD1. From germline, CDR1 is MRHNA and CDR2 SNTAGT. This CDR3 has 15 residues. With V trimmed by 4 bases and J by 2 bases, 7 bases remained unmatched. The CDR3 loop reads CASSVEKGANYGYTF. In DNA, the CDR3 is TGTGCCAGCAGTGTAGAGAAGGGGGCAAACTATGGCTACACCTTC.

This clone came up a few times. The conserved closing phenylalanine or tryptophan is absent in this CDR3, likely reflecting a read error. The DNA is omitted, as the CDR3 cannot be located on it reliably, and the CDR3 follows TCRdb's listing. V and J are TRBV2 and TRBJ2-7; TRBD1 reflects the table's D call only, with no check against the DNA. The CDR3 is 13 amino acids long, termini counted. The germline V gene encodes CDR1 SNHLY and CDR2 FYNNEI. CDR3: CASSEVGTGEDCL.

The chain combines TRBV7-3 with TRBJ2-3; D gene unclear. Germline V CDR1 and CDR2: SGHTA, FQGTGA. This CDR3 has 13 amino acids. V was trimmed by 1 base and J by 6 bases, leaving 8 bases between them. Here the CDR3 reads CASSLIGSDTQYF. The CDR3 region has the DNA TGTGCCAGCAGCTTAATCGGGTCTGATACGCAGTATTTT. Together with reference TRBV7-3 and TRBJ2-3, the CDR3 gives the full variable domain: GAGVSQTPSNKVTEKGKYVELRCDPISGHTALYWYRQSLGQGPEFLIYFQGTGAADDSGLPNDRFFAVRPEGSVSTLKIQRTERGDSAVYLCASSLIGSDTQYFGPGTRLTVL.

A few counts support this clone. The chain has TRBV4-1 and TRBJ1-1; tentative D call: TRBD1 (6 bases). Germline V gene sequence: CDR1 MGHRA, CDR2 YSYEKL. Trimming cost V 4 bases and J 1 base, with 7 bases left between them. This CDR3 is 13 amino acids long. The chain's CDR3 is CASSLRGNTEAFF. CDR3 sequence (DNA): TGCGCCAGCAGCCTCAGGGGGAACACTGAAGCTTTCTTT.

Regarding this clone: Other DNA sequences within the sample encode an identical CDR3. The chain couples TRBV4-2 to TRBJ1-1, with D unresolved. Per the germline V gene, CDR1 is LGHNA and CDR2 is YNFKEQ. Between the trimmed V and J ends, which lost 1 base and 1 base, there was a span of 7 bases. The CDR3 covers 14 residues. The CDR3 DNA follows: TGTGCCAGCAGCCAAGTGGCGGAGAACACTGAAGCTTTCTTT. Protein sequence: CASSQVAENTEAFF.

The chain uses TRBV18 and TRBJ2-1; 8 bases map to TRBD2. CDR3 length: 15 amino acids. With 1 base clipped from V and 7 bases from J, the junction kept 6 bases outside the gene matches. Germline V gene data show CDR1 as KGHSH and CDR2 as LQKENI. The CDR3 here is CASSPLAGGANEQFF. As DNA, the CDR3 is TGTGCCAGCTCACCACTGGCGGGAGGCGCAAATGAGCAGTTCTTC.

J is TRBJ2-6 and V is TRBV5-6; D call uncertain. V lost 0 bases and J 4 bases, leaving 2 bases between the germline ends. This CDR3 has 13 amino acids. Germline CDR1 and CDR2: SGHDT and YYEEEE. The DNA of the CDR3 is TGTGCCAGCAGCTTGGCCGGGGCCAACGTCCTGACTTTC. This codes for CASSLAGANVLTF.

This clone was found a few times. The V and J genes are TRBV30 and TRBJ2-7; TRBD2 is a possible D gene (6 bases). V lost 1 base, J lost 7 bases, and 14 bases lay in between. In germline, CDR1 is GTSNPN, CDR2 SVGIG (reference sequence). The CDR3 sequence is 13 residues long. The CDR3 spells CAWSGVRDGEQYF. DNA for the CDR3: TGTGCCTGGAGTGGGGTGCGGGATGGTGAGCAGTACTTC.

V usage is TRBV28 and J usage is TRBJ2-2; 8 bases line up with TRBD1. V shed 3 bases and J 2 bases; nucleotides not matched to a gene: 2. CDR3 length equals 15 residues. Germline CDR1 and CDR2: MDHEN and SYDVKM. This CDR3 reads CASSFDRGNTGELFF. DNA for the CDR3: TGTGCCAGCAGTTTTGACAGGGGTAACACCGGGGAGCTGTTTTTT.

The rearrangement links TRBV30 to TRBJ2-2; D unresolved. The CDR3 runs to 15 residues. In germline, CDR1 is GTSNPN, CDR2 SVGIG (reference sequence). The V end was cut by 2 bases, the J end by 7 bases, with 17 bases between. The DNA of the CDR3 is TGTGCCTGGAGTCAACAGCTCCCCCCAGACGGGGAGCTGTTTTTT. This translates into CAWSQQLPPDGELFF.

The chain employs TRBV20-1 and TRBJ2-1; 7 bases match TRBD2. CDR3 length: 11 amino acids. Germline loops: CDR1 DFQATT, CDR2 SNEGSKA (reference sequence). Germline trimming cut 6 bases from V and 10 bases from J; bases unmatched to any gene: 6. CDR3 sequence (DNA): TGCAGTGCGAGACTAGCAGGGGAGCAGTTCTTC. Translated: CSARLAGEQFF.

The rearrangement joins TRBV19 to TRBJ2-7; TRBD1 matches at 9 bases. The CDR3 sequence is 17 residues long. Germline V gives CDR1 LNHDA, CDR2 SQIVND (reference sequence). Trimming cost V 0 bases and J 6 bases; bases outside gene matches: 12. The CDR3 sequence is CASSIDGRWDREVEQYF. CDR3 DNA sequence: TGTGCCAGTAGTATAGATGGCCGATGGGACAGGGAGGTCGAGCAGTACTTC.

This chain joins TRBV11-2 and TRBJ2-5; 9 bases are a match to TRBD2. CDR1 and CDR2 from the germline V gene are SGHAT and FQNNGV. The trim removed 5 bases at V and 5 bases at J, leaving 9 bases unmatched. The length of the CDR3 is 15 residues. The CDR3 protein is CASSPGGRAGETQYF. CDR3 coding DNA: TGTGCCAGCAGCCCCGGCGGGAGGGCCGGGGAGACCCAGTACTTC. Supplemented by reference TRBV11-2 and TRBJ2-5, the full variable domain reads EAGVAQSPRYKIIEKRQSVAFWCNPISGHATLYWYQQILGQGPKLLIQFQNNGVVDDSQLPKDRFSAERLKGVDSTLKIQPAKLEDSAVYLCASSPGGRAGETQYFGPGTRLLVL.